These 30 T cell receptor beta chains were sequenced from one sample in a study of T cell responses to AZD1222 COVID-19 vaccine. TCRdb's copy holds only in-frame clones and misses some; the assay was immunoSEQ multiplex PCR. The sample carries about 67,000 clones, around 82% recorded once. The sequencing used peripheral blood, collected 28 days after the second AZD1222 dose. Receptors originate from an adult who received the AZD1222 COVID-19 vaccine.

J is TRBJ1-3 and V is TRBV5-1; no clear D gene. The V gene's germline CDR1 is SGHRS and CDR2 YFSETQ. The CDR3 sequence is 14 residues long. The V gene lost 0 bases and the J gene lost 2 bases, with 6 bases spanning the gap. The chain's CDR3 is CASSLVGAGNTIYF. In DNA, the CDR3 is TGCGCCAGCAGCTTGGTGGGAGCTGGAAACACCATATATTTT.

The rearrangement links TRBV11-2 to TRBJ2-7; no clear D gene. The CDR3 totals 11 residues. Germline lookup yields CDR1 SGHAT and CDR2 FQNNGV. V shed 6 bases and J shed 3 bases, with 6 bases lying between them. The CDR3 DNA follows: TGTGCCAGCAGTTCCAACTACGAGCAGTACTTC. Translating it yields CASSSNYEQYF.

The J gene is TRBJ2-7, the V gene TRBV15; 7 nucleotides align to TRBD1. CDR1 is LNHNV, CDR2 YYDKDF, per germline (reference sequence). This CDR3 comprises 14 residues. With V trimmed by 5 bases and J by 3 bases, 7 bases remained unmatched. DNA for the CDR3: TGTGCCACCAGCGTGGGGACAGCCTTCTACGAGCAGTACTTC. Encoded protein: CATSVGTAFYEQYF.

The V call is TRBV6-1, the J call TRBJ2-6, with D possibly TRBD2 on 6 matching bases. The V gene's germline CDR1 is MNHNS and CDR2 SASEGT. The CDR3 runs to 18 residues. The V and J ends lost 3 bases and 0 bases respectively, with 15 bases between them. The CDR3 nucleotides read TGTGCCAGCAGTGAGAGGATGGAGGGCAACTCTGGGGCCAACGTCCTGACTTTC. This translates into CASSERMEGNSGANVLTF.

DNA of the CDR3: TGTGCCAGCAGCTTAATGCCCGACAGGGCCGGGATGAATGAAAAACTGTTTTTT. Translation: CASSLMPDRAGMNEKLFF. The gene calls are TRBV7-8 and TRBJ1-4; 7 bases fit TRBD1. Germline CDR1 is SGHVS and CDR2 is FQNEAQ. This CDR3 region has 18 residues. V dropped 2 bases and J dropped 5; count of bases not matched to a gene: 14. The complete variable domain, with remaining parts taken from reference TRBV7-8 and TRBJ1-4, reads GAGVSQSPRYKVAKRGQDVALRCDPISGHVSLFWYQQALGQGPEFLTYFQNEAQLDKSGLPSDRFFAERPEGSVSTLKIQRTQQEDSAVYLCASSLMPDRAGMNEKLFFGSGTQLSVL.

V and J are TRBV7-9 and TRBJ1-2, with 7 bases identical to TRBD1. The CDR3 contains 12 residues. CDR1 and CDR2 from the germline V gene are SEHNR and FQNEAQ (reference sequence). V lost 5 bases to trimming and J lost 6 bases; unmatched junction nucleotides: 3. CDR3 residues: CASSPRGHGYTF. The CDR3 DNA follows: TGTGCCAGCAGCCCTAGGGGGCATGGCTACACCTTC.

The CDR3 reads CASKIAGGYNEQFF. CDR3 in DNA: TGTGCCAGCAAGATAGCGGGGGGGTACAATGAGCAGTTCTTC. This chain uses TRBV6-5 with TRBJ2-1, with TRBD2 matching over 11 bases. The germline V gene encodes CDR1 MNHEY and CDR2 SVGAGI. With V trimmed by 7 bases and J by 4 bases, 3 bases remained unmatched. CDR3 length: 14 residues.

The rearrangement joins TRBV6-1 to TRBJ2-7, with TRBD1 as a possible D gene (6 bases). CDR3 length: 14 amino acids. Trimming left V 2 bases short and J 4 bases short, with 12 bases between. Germline V gene sequence: CDR1 MNHNS, CDR2 SASEGT. The CDR3 spells CASSEWGPGYEQYF. The DNA of the CDR3 is TGTGCCAGCAGTGAATGGGGGCCCGGGTACGAGCAGTACTTC.

The J gene is TRBJ2-5, the V gene TRBV18; TRBD1 aligns across 7 bases. Per the germline V gene, CDR1 is KGHSH and CDR2 is LQKENI. CDR3 length: 13 amino acids. V gave up 8 bases and J gave up 2 bases; unmatched junction bases: 5. CDR3 residues: CASSRDRQETQYF. The CDR3 coding sequence is TGTGCCAGCAGCCGGGACAGACAAGAGACCCAGTACTTC.

The J gene is TRBJ2-1, the V gene TRBV5-4; 8 nucleotides line up with TRBD1. V was clipped by 3 bases and J by 4 bases; unmatched bases: 6. CDR1 is SGHNT and CDR2 is YYREEE in the germline V gene (reference sequence). CDR3 size: 15 residues. The CDR3 region is CASSSDRGEYNEQFF. The DNA of the CDR3 is TGTGCCAGCAGCTCCGACAGGGGAGAGTACAATGAGCAGTTCTTC.

The J gene is TRBJ2-2, the V gene TRBV4-1; a weak D match, TRBD2 (6 bases). V was shortened by 5 bases and J by 1 base, with 8 bases between the two germline ends. CDR1 is MGHRA and CDR2 is YSYEKL in the germline V gene. The CDR3 covers 14 residues. For the CDR3, the DNA is TGCGCCAGCAGCTGGGGGGAGAACACCGGGGAGCTGTTTTTT. Translated, it gives CASSWGENTGELFF.

The J gene is TRBJ2-7, the V gene TRBV15, with D maybe TRBD1 (6 bases). V lost 7 bases and J lost 2, with 24 bases in between. CDR1 and CDR2 from the germline V gene are LNHNV and YYDKDF (reference sequence). The CDR3 has 17 residues. The CDR3 is CATKAHEVAGDTYEQYF. The CDR3 bases are TGTGCCACCAAAGCCCACGAAGTTGCAGGGGACACCTACGAGCAGTACTTC.

The chain has TRBV3-1 (or the pseudogene TRBV3-2) and TRBJ1-5, with unresolved D. Germline loops: CDR1 LGHDT, CDR2 YNNKEL (reference sequence). The CDR3 covers 15 residues. V dropped 3 bases and J dropped 0 bases, with 9 bases sitting between them. CDR3 DNA: TGTGCCAGCAGCCACAGCCCAAATAGCAATCAGCCCCAGCATTTT. As protein: CASSHSPNSNQPQHF.

Only one count was recorded for this clone. The V call is TRBV30, the J call TRBJ1-5; D is uncertain. CDR1 is GTSNPN, CDR2 SVGIG, per germline (reference sequence). Trimming shortened V by 3 bases and J by 4 bases, and 10 bases separated the two germline ends. The CDR3 spans 13 residues. The CDR3: CAWSEGGNQPQHF. DNA for the CDR3: TGTGCCTGGAGCGAGGGAGGGAATCAGCCCCAGCATTTT.

This clone has more than one count but fewer than ten. This chain uses TRBV3-1 (or the pseudogene TRBV3-2) with TRBJ2-7, with 8 bases fitting TRBD1. CDR1 and CDR2 (germline): LGHDT, YNNKEL (reference sequence). Germline trimming cut 4 bases from V and 3 bases from J; bases unmatched to any gene: 2. The CDR3 runs 13 residues. CDR3 in DNA: TGTGCCAGCAGCCCTACAGGGGGCTACGAGCAGTACTTC. Translated: CASSPTGGYEQYF.

This clone was recorded a few times. The chain has TRBV18 and TRBJ1-2; D unresolved. The CDR3 runs to 15 residues. CDR1 is KGHSH, CDR2 LQKENI, per germline. V lost 7 bases to trimming and J lost 2 bases, with 17 bases between them. The CDR3 is CASLDEEGPNYGYTF. In nucleotides, the CDR3 is TGTGCCAGCTTAGACGAGGAGGGCCCCAACTATGGCTACACCTTC.

This chain uses TRBV5-1 with TRBJ1-6; possibly TRBD1 for D (5 bases). CDR3 length: 15 residues. Germline V gives CDR1 SGHRS, CDR2 YFSETQ. The V gene lost 4 bases and the J gene lost 9 bases, with 17 bases spanning the gap. DNA of the CDR3: TGCGCCAGCAGCCCGGGCAATCGAAGGGGTTCACCCCTCCACTTT. Encoded protein: CASSPGNRRGSPLHF.

This chain uses TRBV27 with TRBJ2-7, with no clear D. The V gene's germline CDR1 is MNHEY and CDR2 SMNVEV (reference sequence). This CDR3 comprises 11 residues. Deletions cut 4 bases from V and 2 bases from J, with 3 bases between. The CDR3 nucleotides read TGTGCCAGCAGTTCAACCTACGAGCAGTACTTC. As protein: CASSSTYEQYF.

CDR3 in amino acids: CASSRTEENTEAFF. In nucleotides, the CDR3 is TGTGCCAGCAGTCGGACAGAAGAGAACACTGAAGCTTTCTTT. The chain joins TRBV6-5 to TRBJ1-1, with D maybe TRBD1 (6 bases). Trimming shortened V by 5 bases and J by 1 base, and 11 bases separated the two germline ends. The CDR3 has 14 residues. Germline CDR1 reads MNHEY; CDR2 reads SVGAGI.

V usage is TRBV29-1 and J usage is TRBJ2-7, with 8 bases aligning to TRBD2. The V segment lost 7 bases and the J segment 0 bases; nucleotides outside the gene matches: 8. The germline V gene encodes CDR1 SQVTM and CDR2 ANQGSEA. The CDR3 spans 14 residues. CDR3 region: CSAERGGGSYEQYF. The CDR3, as DNA: TGCAGCGCGGAACGGGGGGGTGGCTCCTACGAGCAGTACTTC.

The chain combines TRBV5-8 with TRBJ1-1; D not resolved. The CDR3 is 14 residues long. Germline assignment: CDR1 SGHTS and CDR2 YDEGEE. Trimming took off 3 bases at V and 6 bases at J, with 15 bases between the two ends. For the CDR3, the DNA is TGTGCCAGCAGCTGGATCCGGACCCGGGCTGAAGCTTTCTTT. Protein: CASSWIRTRAEAFF.

V is TRBV11-2 and J is TRBJ1-3; D gene unclear. The germline CDR1 and CDR2 sequences are SGHAT and FQNNGV. This CDR3 contains 14 residues. V was pared by 5 bases and J by 6 bases, with 14 bases between. CDR3 sequence: CASSARALPNTIYF. The CDR3, as DNA: TGTGCCAGCAGCGCCCGGGCACTTCCAAACACCATATATTTT. The full variable domain, in which reference TRBV11-2 and TRBJ1-3 provide the parts outside the CDR3, is EAGVAQSPRYKIIEKRQSVAFWCNPISGHATLYWYQQILGQGPKLLIQFQNNGVVDDSQLPKDRFSAERLKGVDSTLKIQPAKLEDSAVYLCASSARALPNTIYFGEGSWLTVV.

This clone was seen a single time. This chain joins TRBV27 and TRBJ1-4; TRBD1 agrees at 10 bases. Germline CDR1 is MNHEY and CDR2 is SMNVEV (reference sequence). There are 15 residues in the CDR3. With 6 bases clipped from V and 7 bases from J, the junction kept 8 bases outside the gene matches. As DNA, the CDR3 is TGTGCCAGCAGCGGCGACAGGGGGCTTGGTGAAAAACTGTTTTTT. The encoded protein is CASSGDRGLGEKLFF.

The CDR3 loop reads CASSPGQLFSPLHF. Here the CDR3 DNA reads TGTGCCAGCAGCCCGGGACAGCTCTTCTCACCCCTCCACTTT. The V gene is TRBV6-2 or TRBV6-3, the J gene TRBJ1-6, with TRBD1 matching over 7 bases. Germline CDR1 MNHEY, CDR2 SVGEGT. Unmatched junction bases numbered 9, after V lost 6 bases and J lost 10 bases. The CDR3 sequence is 14 residues long.

This chain links TRBV6-1 with TRBJ1-5, with TRBD1 identical over 11 bases. V was pared by 3 bases and J by 2 bases, with 6 bases of the junction left unmatched. The V gene's germline CDR1 is MNHNS and CDR2 SASEGT. The CDR3 loop spans 17 amino acids. The CDR3 sequence is CASSDPDRGLGNQPQHF. The DNA of the CDR3 is TGTGCCAGCAGTGACCCGGACAGGGGGCTTGGCAATCAGCCCCAGCATTTT.

The V gene is TRBV19, the J gene TRBJ2-7; the D is unclear. The CDR3 has 15 residues. The germline gives CDR1 LNHDA, CDR2 SQIVND (reference sequence). V lost 4 bases and J 2 bases, leaving 15 bases between the germline ends. CDR3 protein: CASSSRSRNPYEQYF. DNA for the CDR3: TGTGCCAGTAGTAGCAGATCCAGGAACCCCTACGAGCAGTACTTC.

The V call is TRBV12-3 or TRBV12-4, the J call TRBJ2-7; D is perhaps TRBD1 (5 bases). CDR3 length: 12 amino acids. V dropped 6 bases and J dropped 6 bases, with 12 bases sitting between them. The CDR3 sequence is CASSQYGAEQYF. For the CDR3, the DNA is TGTGCCAGCAGCCAGTATGGGGCCGAGCAGTACTTC.

The chain employs TRBV11-2 and TRBJ2-2; a weak D match, TRBD2 (6 bases). The CDR3 is made up of 17 amino acids. Germline V CDR1 and CDR2: SGHAT, FQNNGV. The V end lost 4 bases, the J end lost 5 bases, and 20 bases lay between the germline ends. DNA for the CDR3: TGTGCCAGCAGCTCATCTCCTAGCGTAAGCCGGACCGGGGAGCTGTTTTTT. As protein: CASSSSPSVSRTGELFF. The full variable domain, rest sourced from reference TRBV11-2 and TRBJ2-2, is EAGVAQSPRYKIIEKRQSVAFWCNPISGHATLYWYQQILGQGPKLLIQFQNNGVVDDSQLPKDRFSAERLKGVDSTLKIQPAKLEDSAVYLCASSSSPSVSRTGELFFGEGSRLTVL.

The rearrangement links TRBV7-2 to TRBJ2-5; TRBD2 agrees at 10 bases. There are 16 residues in the CDR3. J gave up 2 bases and V 2 bases, and 5 bases lay outside the gene matches. Germline loops: CDR1 SGHTA, CDR2 FQGNSA. The DNA for the CDR3 is TGTGCCAGCAGCTTATCGGCTAGCGGGGGACAAGAGACCCAGTACTTC. Protein product: CASSLSASGGQETQYF.

This clone was picked up a small number of times. The chain recombines TRBV12-3 or TRBV12-4 with TRBJ2-1; no clear D. The germline V and J ends were trimmed by 1 base and 8 bases, with 9 bases remaining between them. The length of the CDR3 is 13 residues. The CDR3 protein is CASSLVVSDEQFF. The DNA of the CDR3 is TGTGCCAGCAGTTTAGTGGTTTCGGATGAGCAGTTCTTC.